The 9 T cell receptor beta chains below were found in one sample sequenced in a study of read filtering for tumor transcriptome and immune sequencing. This library used about 360 ng RNA and molecular barcoded adaptors spanning alpha/delta and beta/gamma chains. TCRdb re-analysed the reads in MiXCR, keeping a single row per CDR3 protein. The table lists about 50,000 distinct CDR3 sequences, around 21% of them singletons, with about 40% in the top ten. Material: a population of CD138-negative cells sorted from bone marrow. The receptors shown here come from a donor at least 40 years old with multiple myeloma.

The rearrangement links TRBV28 to TRBJ2-7, with a tentative D call TRBD2 (7 bases). The CDR3 is 14 amino acids. Trimming stripped 8 bases from V and 6 bases from J, with 20 bases between. CDR1 MDHEN and CDR2 SYDVKM come from the germline V gene. The CDR3 is CASRPHRGAGEQYF. DNA of the CDR3: TGTGCCAGCCGACCACACCGGGGGGCAGGCGAGCAGTACTTC.

This clonotype was recorded many times. This chain uses TRBV20-1 with TRBJ2-1; TRBD2 matches 8 bases. The CDR3 is made up of 13 amino acids. Per the germline V gene, CDR1 is DFQATT and CDR2 is SNEGSKA (reference sequence). Germline trimming cut 1 base from V and 12 bases from J; bases unmatched to any gene: 8. CDR3 nucleotide sequence: TGCAGTGCTAGAGCTCCAGCGGGAGTTGGGCAGTTCTTC. Protein: CSARAPAGVGQFF.

This clonotype was seen at least ten times. This rearrangement joins TRBV2 to TRBJ2-1, with unresolved D. The length of the CDR3 is 13 residues. V was cut by 4 bases and J by 6 bases, with 10 bases left in between. The germline gives CDR1 SNHLY, CDR2 FYNNEI. The CDR3 DNA sequence: TGTGCCAGCAGTGTAGTTCTCCTCAATGAGCAGTTCTTC. Protein sequence: CASSVVLLNEQFF.

There are many counts of this clonotype. The chain has TRBV9 and TRBJ2-2; D is undetermined. V lost 4 bases and J lost 2, with 12 bases in between. Germline V gene lookup returns CDR1 SGDLS and CDR2 YYNGEE. The CDR3 runs 15 residues. CDR3 nucleotides: TGTGCCAGCAGCCCGCCTAGTGCAAACACCGGGGAGCTGTTTTTT. Protein: CASSPPSANTGELFF. Full variable domain (remainder filled in from reference TRBV9 and TRBJ2-2): DSGVTQTPKHLITATGQRVTLRCSPRSGDLSVYWYQQSLDQGLQFLIQYYNGEERAKGNILERFSAQQFPDLHSELNLSSLELGDSALYFCASSPPSANTGELFFGEGSRLTVL.

This clonotype appeared a few times. This sequence joins TRBV10-3 and TRBJ2-3, with 7 bases that match TRBD2. J lost 0 bases, V lost 10 bases, and 4 bases had no gene match. This CDR3 comprises 13 residues. CDR1 is ENHRY and CDR2 is SYGVKD in the germline V gene. The CDR3 DNA reads TGTGCCACCCGTAGCGGGAGCACAGATACGCAGTATTTT. Its protein is CATRSGSTDTQYF.

This clonotype was recorded at least ten times. The chain links TRBV29-1 to TRBJ2-5, with TRBD2 identical over 7 bases. The CDR3 loop spans 13 amino acids. The germline V gene encodes CDR1 SQVTM and CDR2 ANQGSEA. The J segment lost 4 bases and the V segment lost 6 bases, leaving 8 bases of the junction unmatched. The chain's CDR3 is CSVTAGVVETQYF. The CDR3 DNA sequence: TGCAGCGTCACCGCGGGGGTCGTAGAGACCCAGTACTTC.

This clonotype was observed many times. V is TRBV11-2 and J is TRBJ2-1; 9 nucleotides match TRBD2. Germline-derived CDR1 and CDR2 are SGHAT and FQNNGV. V lost 1 base to trimming and J lost 5 bases; unmatched junction nucleotides: 3. CDR3 size: 15 residues. The CDR3 here is CASSLGSSGNNEQFF. The CDR3 bases are TGTGCCAGCAGCTTAGGGTCTAGCGGGAACAATGAGCAGTTCTTC.

This clonotype was recorded many times. J is TRBJ1-5 and V is TRBV4-1; D unclear. Germline assignment: CDR1 MGHRA and CDR2 YSYEKL. The V gene lost 0 bases and the J gene lost 0 bases, with 12 bases spanning the gap. The CDR3 totals 17 residues. CDR3 sequence: CASSQDMAPLSNQPQHF. The CDR3 region has the DNA TGCGCCAGCAGCCAAGATATGGCACCTCTTAGCAATCAGCCCCAGCATTTT.

Many counts were recorded for this clonotype. The chain is built from TRBV20-1 and TRBJ2-7; no reliable D call. The CDR3 length is 11 residues. Looked up from germline, CDR1 is DFQATT and CDR2 is SNEGSKA (reference sequence). Trimming removed 4 bases at V and 4 bases at J, with 8 bases between. The CDR3 nucleotides read TGCAGTGCTATAACTCAATACGAGCAGTACTTC. It specifies CSAITQYEQYF.